This entry concerns a single T cell receptor beta chain. CDR3 length equals 15 residues. Germline-derived CDR1 and CDR2 are DFQATT and SNEGSKA (reference sequence). Trimming pared 3 bases from V and 0 bases from J, leaving 12 bases between. This entry belongs to a study of T cells after yellow fever vaccination. On the study more broadly: Any fraction with a low cell number was prepared using SMART-Seq v4 Ultra Low Input.

A single record per CDR3 protein comes from TCRdb applying MiXCR to the 5' RACE reads. The repertoire has approximately 550,000 distinct CDR3 sequences, about 13% of them found once; the top ten carry roughly an eighth. Sequencing was performed on PBMCs, taken on the day of the yellow fever booster vaccination. The TCR comes from a man younger than 40 who received the YFV17D yellow fever vaccine. This sequence joins TRBV20-1 and TRBJ1-3; D unclear. CDR3 amino acids: CSASYGEYSGNTIYF. CDR3 DNA: TGCAGTGCTAGTTACGGGGAGTACTCTGGAAACACCATATATTTT.